This T cell receptor (beta chain) was captured by sequencing in a study of regulatory T cells in long-lasting Graves disease. Study-level findings and limits: Newly diagnosed patients shared approximately 1,000 public clonotypes; persistent patients shared around 2,800. TRBV28, TRBJ1-2 and TRBJ2-5 emerged as the favored segments in persistent disease. Thyroid tissue was not sampled; only peripheral blood was.

To make TCR beta libraries, researchers used iRepertoire HTBI primers and Arm-PCR of CDR3 regions. Each CDR3 protein is one row after TCRdb ran MiXCR on the multiplex PCR reads. This table holds 300,000 or so distinct CDR3 sequences, about 20% found once. Time point: persistent/refractory GD, antithyroid drugs over 5 years with positive TRAb. PBMC-extracted RNA yielded the TCR library. This CDR3 spans 12 amino acids. Germline V gene data show CDR1 as MDHEN and CDR2 as SYDVKM. The J segment lost 5 bases and the V segment lost 8 bases, leaving 1 base of the junction unmatched. This clonotype has a count of ten or more. The target antigen is unknown.

Material: peripheral blood mononuclear cells (PBMCs), obtained when the disease was refractory, from a patient treated with antithyroid drugs. V gene TRBV28 combines with J gene TRBJ2-7; 12 bases fit TRBD2. This TCR was recovered from a female donor with Graves disease. This CDR3 is CASSSGRDEQYF. The DNA for the CDR3 is TGTGCCAGCTCTAGCGGGAGGGACGAGCAGTACTTC.